Listed below are T cell receptor beta chains from one sample, sequenced in a study of T cell changes during pregnancy in multiple sclerosis. Assay: immunoSEQ multiplex PCR; the TCRdb copy retains only in-frame clones and omits some. This sample has roughly 64,000 clones, with 92% found just once. The sample was peripheral blood, taken in the second trimester of pregnancy. The receptors come from a female donor with multiple sclerosis, enrolled in a pregnancy study. The CDR3 runs from the conserved cysteine through the conserved F or W. D genes are given only for firm matches. Expanded clones are given a class, and other clones once, few, many or no size at all.

V gene	J gene	clone size	D gene	CDR3 DNA	CDR3 protein
TRBV7-2	TRBJ2-3	.	TRBD2	TGTGCCAGCAGCCCGACCGGACTAGCGGGGGTGGGCACAGATACGCAGTATTTT	CASSPTGLAGVGTDTQYF
TRBV7-3	TRBJ1-1	.	TRBD1	TGTGCCAGCAGCTTAACCGGACAGGGTTTGACTGAAGCTTTCTTT	CASSLTGQGLTEAFF
TRBV6-6	TRBJ2-7	.	.	TGTGCCAGCAGTTCCACCAGGGTCTACGAGCAGTACTTC	CASSSTRVYEQYF
TRBV6-1	TRBJ1-5	.	.	TGTGCCAGCAGTGGTAGCGGGTATCAGCCCCAGCATTTT	CASSGSGYQPQHF
TRBV9	TRBJ1-2	once	.	TGTGCCAGCAGCGTTTTAGCTAGGGAGTACACCTTC	CASSVLAREYTF
TRBV19	TRBJ2-4	.	TRBD1	TGTGCCAGTAGCTTGGGGACAGGGTACGCGGCCAAAAACATTCAGTACTTC	CASSLGTGYAAKNIQYF
TRBV7-2	TRBJ1-1	.	.	TGTGCCAGCAGCTTAGCGCTTGGCAGGGAGGGAGTCACTGAAGCTTTCTTT	CASSLALGREGVTEAFF
TRBV7-2	TRBJ2-5	.	TRBD2	TGTGCCAGCAGCTTAGGGGGACTAGCGGGGGAGACCCAGTACTTC	CASSLGGLAGETQYF
TRBV10-3	TRBJ2-7	few	.	TGTGCCATCACCGCGGACAGAACCTACGAGCAGTACTTC	CAITADRTYEQYF
TRBV30	TRBJ1-5	.	.	TGTGCCTGGAGTGTTTCAGGTAACAATCAGCCCCAGCATTTT	CAWSVSGNNQPQHF
TRBV5-6	TRBJ2-1	.	TRBD1	TGTGCCAGCAAACCCCAGACAGGGGCCTACAATGAGCAGTTCTTC	CASKPQTGAYNEQFF
TRBV19	TRBJ2-5	once	TRBD2	TGTGCCAGTAGTATTATCGCGGGAGGGCCGGAGACCCAGTACTTC	CASSIIAGGPETQYF
TRBV6-5	TRBJ2-7	.	.	TGTGCCAGCAGTTACAAAGGGCAGGGGCCCCACGAGCAGTACTTC	CASSYKGQGPHEQYF
TRBV7-7	TRBJ2-5	.	TRBD2	TGTGCTAGCAGCTTAATAGCGGGGGAGCCGGGTGAGACCCAGTACTTC	CASSLIAGEPGETQYF
TRBV7-3	TRBJ2-1	once	TRBD2	TGTGCCAGCAGCTTAAATCCAGCGGGGGTTGGTGGTGAGCAGTTCTTC	CASSLNPAGVGGEQFF
TRBV7-9	TRBJ2-5	.	.	TGTGCCAGCAGCTTGGCAGGGGTTCAAGAGACCCAGTACTTC	CASSLAGVQETQYF
TRBV6-1	TRBJ1-6	.	.	TGTGCCAGCAGGCTGGGACACCGACCCCTCCACTTT	CASRLGHRPLHF
TRBV27	TRBJ2-7	.	.	TGTGCCAGCAGTACCCCGACAGGCTTGGGTTTAACCTACGAGCAGTACTTC	CASSTPTGLGLTYEQYF
TRBV5-6	TRBJ2-7	.	.	TGTGCCAGCAGCCCTGCAGGGTGGCTCAACGAGCAGTACTTC	CASSPAGWLNEQYF
TRBV21-1	TRBJ1-1	.	.	TGTGCCAGCAGCGGGGGACAGGGCGGCACTGAAGCTTTCTTT	CASSGGQGGTEAFF
TRBV28	TRBJ2-1	.	TRBD1	TGTGCCAGCAGACCGGGACAGGGTAGCGAGCAGTTCTTC	CASRPGQGSEQFF
TRBV7-2	TRBJ2-1	.	TRBD2	TGTGCCAGCAGCGCCAGGACTAGCGGGAGTTATGAGCAGTTCTTC	CASSARTSGSYEQFF
TRBV2	TRBJ2-7	.	TRBD1	TGTGCCAGCAGTGTTACGGGACAGGGGATCTACGAGCAGTACTTC	CASSVTGQGIYEQYF
TRBV5-3	TRBJ2-1	once	TRBD2	TGTGCCAGAAGCCTGGGACTAGGAGACTACAATGAGCAGTTCTTC	CARSLGLGDYNEQFF
TRBV2	TRBJ2-5	once	.	TGTGCCAGCAGTTCCCCACTTAGACAAGAGACCCAGTACTTC	CASSSPLRQETQYF
TRBV14	TRBJ1-1	.	TRBD1	TGTGCCAGCAGCTATTCACAGGGGTTTGAAGCTTTCTTT	CASSYSQGFEAFF